Listed below are T cell receptor beta chains from one sample, sequenced in a study of CD8+ T cells in alopecia areata. TCRdb's copy holds only in-frame clones and misses some; the assay was immunoSEQ multiplex PCR. The sample carries over 150,000 clones, roughly 56% recorded once. The sample was CD8+ T cells sorted from blood. All receptors come from a human donor in good health. The conserved cysteine and the conserved F or W are not part of the CDR3 here.

V gene: TRBV29-1; J gene: TRBJ2-7; CDR3 protein: SVVGLAGYEQY
V gene: TRBV14; J gene: TRBJ2-2; CDR3 protein: ASSQDAGWAGELF
V gene: TRBV21-1; J gene: TRBJ1-5; CDR3 protein: ASSNLDSQPQH
V gene: TRBV2; J gene: TRBJ2-7; CDR3 protein: ASSGIAGNEQY
V gene: TRBV30; J gene: TRBJ1-4; CDR3 protein: AWSEGVELF
V gene: TRBV14; J gene: TRBJ1-2; CDR3 protein: ASSLDNNYGYT
V gene: TRBV9; J gene: TRBJ2-5; CDR3 protein: ASSGGGAGETQY
V gene: TRBV29-1; J gene: TRBJ1-1; CDR3 protein: GGGDTNTEAF
V gene: TRBV5-1; J gene: TRBJ2-5; CDR3 protein: ASSSRAPDIETQY
V gene: TRBV13; J gene: TRBJ2-5; CDR3 protein: ASGIGETQY
V gene: TRBV7-3; J gene: TRBJ2-5; CDR3 protein: ASSPGLAGVGETQY
V gene: TRBV5-1; J gene: TRBJ2-1; CDR3 protein: ASSLTGSNEQF
V gene: TRBV27; J gene: TRBJ1-1; CDR3 protein: ASSSPDSNTEAF
V gene: TRBV2; J gene: TRBJ1-1; CDR3 protein: ASSEGAGGRSEAF
V gene: TRBV11-2; J gene: TRBJ1-4; CDR3 protein: ASSREGSGEKLF
V gene: TRBV29-1; J gene: TRBJ1-2; CDR3 protein: SVGPRGYGYT
V gene: TRBV6-5; J gene: TRBJ2-4; CDR3 protein: ATTVSKNIQY
V gene: TRBV29-1; J gene: TRBJ2-1; CDR3 protein: SVASGTSGVNEQF
V gene: TRBV19; J gene: TRBJ2-1; CDR3 protein: ASSIGGGEQF
V gene: TRBV6-6; J gene: TRBJ1-5; CDR3 protein: ASSFRTGPNQPQH
V gene: TRBV4-1; J gene: TRBJ1-2; CDR3 protein: ASSQGPGQSYYGYT
V gene: TRBV4-1; J gene: TRBJ2-5; CDR3 protein: ASSQGEGRHEETQY
V gene: TRBV7-9; J gene: TRBJ2-5; CDR3 protein: ASSPLLAGEEETQY
V gene: TRBV5-6; J gene: TRBJ1-1; CDR3 protein: ASSRGWGAPEAF
V gene: TRBV6-5; J gene: TRBJ1-1; CDR3 protein: ASSYRGGTEAF
V gene: TRBV30; J gene: TRBJ1-1; CDR3 protein: AWGDIGDTEAF